The present TCR beta chain was sequenced within a study of monozygotic twins with inflammatory bowel disease (dated by TCRdb to between 2017 and 2020). For context, the study as a whole: The complete study included around 30 monozygotic twin pairs: 19 IBD-discordant Danish pairs and nine German pairs, of which four were IBD-concordant and five were IBD-discordant. Within discordant pairs, disease-associated traits were sought mainly by comparing IBD patients with their genetically identical healthy co-twins. Each individual had, on average, about 151 000 unique TCRalpha sequences and 181 000 unique TCRbeta sequences available for analysis. Summary of the overall study and its limitations: The results gave no support for a single strong signal or clonotype linked to IBD. Compared with healthy twins, IBD patients had fewer clonotypes in common with other individuals, a difference most pronounced in patients showing signs of disease activity. Background noise and inter-individual variability may have been introduced into the repertoires by the differing immunosuppressive treatments among patients. Different T cell subtypes could not be distinguished in the analysis. Concordant and discordant twins showed no difference in repertoire similarity, possibly because of limited statistical power. A decrease in TCRbeta repertoire diversity, as measured by inverse Simpson index, was observed in IBD patients compared with their healthy co-twins.

The receptor library was made with 5' RACE. For each TCR library, 3,000 to 4,000 ng of total RNA was used. For each sample, cDNA was synthesized in eight separate reactions using SMARTScribe reverse transcriptase. During cDNA synthesis, unique molecular identifiers containing a 6-nucleotide sample barcode were introduced by template switching. TCRalpha and TCRbeta cDNA was amplified in two nested PCRs of roughly 16 and 10 cycles, and bead purification was carried out after each PCR. Before amplification, the cDNA was both treated with uracil DNA-glycosylase and purified with the QIAquick PCR purification kit. In the second PCR, Illumina TruSeq-compatible adapters and sample-specific barcodes were added. TapeStation and Qubit were used to check library quality and concentration, and 5 to 6 ng of each library went into the pool. Sequencing of the pooled libraries was done on an Illumina HiSeq2500 single-index Rapid Run using custom sequencing primers and 2 x 100 bp reads. The original pipeline was this. MiGEC version 1.2.6 was used for UMI-based consensus assembly, which corrected PCR and sequencing errors. MiXCR version 2.1.1 was used to carry out V(D)J alignment, clonotype assembly and CDR3 extraction. Gene usage, clonotype sharing and MAIT/NKT TCR abundance were normalised by analysing the top 1000, 10 000 and 20 000 clonotypes per sample. After downsampling to 27 000 UMIs, diversity was calculated as the inverse Simpson index using the vegan R package. Paired Mann-Whitney U tests were applied to discordant twin pairs, with Benjamini-Hochberg correction for multiple testing. Each entry corresponds to one CDR3 protein sequence from reads that TCRdb reprocessed, and DNA is not given. The V and J calls were not made by the authors but by TCRdb's processing. This sample's records show about 380,000 distinct CDR3 sequences. Of the sample, approximately 2.8% is held by the ten largest clones.

On this clonotype: It lacks a known antigen.

From each donor, an approximately 2.6 ml peripheral blood sample was collected into PAXgene tubes and kept at -80 degrees C. Total RNA was isolated from whole blood with the PAXgene blood miRNA kit on an automated QIAcube, without T cell sorting. Peripheral blood from monozygotic twin pairs, either concordant or discordant for inflammatory bowel disease, underwent deep TCRalpha and TCRbeta repertoire profiling that used unique molecular barcoding. Smoking habits were recorded for all twin pairs, with individuals classified as current, former or never smokers. The sequence derives from a human donor with ulcerative colitis or Crohn's disease, or a healthy co-twin of an affected twin (not recorded which). The sample was blood.

The CDR3 region: CAISKTSVSYEQYF. In this chain, TRBV10-3 is recombined with TRBJ2-7; TCRdb indicates TRBD2, and absent DNA this call remains unverified. CDR1 is given as ENHRY and CDR2 as SYGVKD, both from the germline V gene. Measured from the cysteine to the phenylalanine, the CDR3 is 14 residues long. No DNA appears here.